These T cell receptor beta chains were read from a single sample in a study of read filtering for tumor transcriptome and immune sequencing. Each CDR3 protein is one row after TCRdb ran MiXCR on the reads. The sample includes tens of thousands of distinct CDR3 sequences, roughly 19% of them seen just once. The sample taken for sequencing was a population of CD138-negative cells sorted from bone marrow. The receptors derive from a donor over 35 with multiple myeloma. Each CDR3 is given with its conserved first and last residue. Fields, in order: CDR3 protein, CDR3 DNA, J gene, D gene, V gene, clone size. D genes are given only for firm matches. Size is omitted from some rows. Given values are once, few, many or a class for expanded clones.

CDR3: CASSEEYSNQPQHF; DNA: TGTGCCAGCAGCGAAGAATATAGCAATCAGCCCCAGCATTTT; J: TRBJ1-5; D: NA; V: TRBV7-2; size: many
CDR3: CASSRGRANQPQHF; DNA: TGTGCCAGCAGCCGGGGCAGGGCTAATCAGCCCCAGCATTTT; J: TRBJ1-5; D: NA; V: TRBV7-2; size: many
CDR3: CASSSAGQGQETQYF; DNA: TGTGCCAGCAGCTCCGCCGGACAAGGTCAAGAGACCCAGTACTTC; J: TRBJ2-5; D: NA; V: TRBV28; size: many
CDR3: CASSQPGLAGGRAGELFF; DNA: TGTGCCAGCAGTCAACCAGGATTAGCGGGGGGGCGCGCCGGGGAGCTGTTTTTT; J: TRBJ2-2; D: TRBD2; V: TRBV6-2/TRBV6-3; size: many
CDR3: CASSPLLGGDYNEQFF; DNA: TGTGCCAGCAGTCCCCTGTTGGGGGGTGACTACAATGAGCAGTTCTTC; J: TRBJ2-1; D: NA; V: TRBV6-2/TRBV6-3; size: medium-sized
CDR3: CSVYRGRSTEAFF; DNA: TGCAGCGTTTACAGGGGGCGGAGCACTGAGGCTTTCTTT; J: TRBJ1-1; D: TRBD1; V: TRBV29-1; size: NA
CDR3: CASSYSRRGADQPQHF; DNA: TGTGCCAGCAGTTACTCGCGCAGAGGGGCCGATCAGCCCCAGCATTTT; J: TRBJ1-5; D: NA; V: TRBV6-5; size: NA
CDR3: CASSVGVSYEQYF; DNA: TGTGCCAGCAGCGTAGGGGTATCCTACGAGCAGTACTTC; J: TRBJ2-7; D: NA; V: TRBV9; size: many
CDR3: CATSRAGSNTGELFF; DNA: TGTGCCACCAGCAGAGCCGGGTCCAACACCGGGGAGCTGTTTTTT; J: TRBJ2-2; D: NA; V: TRBV15; size: many
CDR3: CASRNSGGYGYAF; DNA: TGTGCCAGCAGGAACAGCGGGGGCTATGGCTACGCCTTC; J: TRBJ1-2; D: NA; V: TRBV28; size: NA
CDR3: CASSYVLGWYEQYF; DNA: TGTGCCAGCAGTTATGTTCTAGGGTGGTACGAGCAGTACTTC; J: TRBJ2-7; D: NA; V: TRBV12-3/TRBV12-4; size: few
CDR3: CASSYLAMVGYTEAFF; DNA: TGTGCCAGCAGTTACCTTGCAATGGTAGGGTACACTGAAGCTTTCTTT; J: TRBJ1-1; D: NA; V: TRBV6-6; size: NA
CDR3: CSATTISGGKVNEQFF; DNA: TGCAGTGCTACTACAATTAGCGGGGGTAAAGTCAATGAGCAGTTCTTC; J: TRBJ2-1; D: TRBD2; V: TRBV20-1; size: many
CDR3: CASRASLAGVTGELFF; DNA: TGTGCCAGCAGGGCGAGCCTAGCGGGAGTTACCGGGGAGCTGTTTTTT; J: TRBJ2-2; D: TRBD2; V: TRBV7-2; size: many
CDR3: CSTTRLAGVYEQYF; DNA: TGCAGCACCACTCGACTAGCGGGGGTTTACGAGCAGTACTTC; J: TRBJ2-7; D: TRBD2; V: TRBV20-1; size: many
CDR3: CSAEGELTTGELFF; DNA: TGCAGTGCTGAGGGGGAGTTAACCACCGGGGAGCTGTTTTTT; J: TRBJ2-2; D: NA; V: TRBV20-1; size: many
CDR3: CASSLETGRSNQPQHF; DNA: TGTGCCAGCAGCTTGGAAACTGGACGAAGCAATCAGCCCCAGCATTTT; J: TRBJ1-5; D: NA; V: TRBV7-8; size: many
CDR3: CARSIGTGPETQYF; DNA: TGTGCCCGTAGTATAGGCACAGGGCCAGAGACCCAGTACTTC; J: TRBJ2-5; D: NA; V: TRBV19; size: NA
CDR3: CASSQDIAGANTGELFF; DNA: TGTGCCAGCAGCCAGGACATAGCGGGGGCGAACACCGGGGAGCTGTTTTTT; J: TRBJ2-2; D: TRBD2; V: TRBV4-2; size: many
CDR3: CSVGDRAGANVLTF; DNA: TGCAGCGTTGGGGACAGGGCTGGGGCCAACGTCCTGACTTTC; J: TRBJ2-6; D: TRBD1; V: TRBV29-1; size: NA
CDR3: CASSLVPAGADTQYF; DNA: TGCGCCAGCAGCTTGGTCCCAGCGGGAGCTGATACGCAGTATTTT; J: TRBJ2-3; D: TRBD2; V: TRBV5-1; size: NA
CDR3: CIGRGDTSYNEQFF; DNA: TGCATCGGGCGGGGGGACACCTCCTACAATGAGCAGTTCTTC; J: TRBJ2-1; D: TRBD2; V: TRBV20-1; size: many
CDR3: CASSLSAGGYNEQFF; DNA: TGTGCCAGCAGCCTCAGTGCGGGGGGTTACAATGAGCAGTTCTTC; J: TRBJ2-1; D: TRBD2; V: TRBV6-6; size: many
CDR3: CSARGDRVPSYEQYF; DNA: TGCAGTGCTAGAGGGGACAGGGTCCCCTCCTACGAGCAGTACTTC; J: TRBJ2-7; D: TRBD1; V: TRBV20-1; size: many
CDR3: CASSLQAGTGEQYF; DNA: TGCGCCAGCAGCTTGCAAGCGGGGACGGGCGAGCAGTACTTC; J: TRBJ2-7; D: TRBD2; V: TRBV5-1; size: medium-sized
CDR3: CSVAKGTGTEAFF; DNA: TGCAGCGTCGCGAAGGGGACAGGCACTGAAGCTTTCTTT; J: TRBJ1-1; D: TRBD1; V: TRBV29-1; size: NA